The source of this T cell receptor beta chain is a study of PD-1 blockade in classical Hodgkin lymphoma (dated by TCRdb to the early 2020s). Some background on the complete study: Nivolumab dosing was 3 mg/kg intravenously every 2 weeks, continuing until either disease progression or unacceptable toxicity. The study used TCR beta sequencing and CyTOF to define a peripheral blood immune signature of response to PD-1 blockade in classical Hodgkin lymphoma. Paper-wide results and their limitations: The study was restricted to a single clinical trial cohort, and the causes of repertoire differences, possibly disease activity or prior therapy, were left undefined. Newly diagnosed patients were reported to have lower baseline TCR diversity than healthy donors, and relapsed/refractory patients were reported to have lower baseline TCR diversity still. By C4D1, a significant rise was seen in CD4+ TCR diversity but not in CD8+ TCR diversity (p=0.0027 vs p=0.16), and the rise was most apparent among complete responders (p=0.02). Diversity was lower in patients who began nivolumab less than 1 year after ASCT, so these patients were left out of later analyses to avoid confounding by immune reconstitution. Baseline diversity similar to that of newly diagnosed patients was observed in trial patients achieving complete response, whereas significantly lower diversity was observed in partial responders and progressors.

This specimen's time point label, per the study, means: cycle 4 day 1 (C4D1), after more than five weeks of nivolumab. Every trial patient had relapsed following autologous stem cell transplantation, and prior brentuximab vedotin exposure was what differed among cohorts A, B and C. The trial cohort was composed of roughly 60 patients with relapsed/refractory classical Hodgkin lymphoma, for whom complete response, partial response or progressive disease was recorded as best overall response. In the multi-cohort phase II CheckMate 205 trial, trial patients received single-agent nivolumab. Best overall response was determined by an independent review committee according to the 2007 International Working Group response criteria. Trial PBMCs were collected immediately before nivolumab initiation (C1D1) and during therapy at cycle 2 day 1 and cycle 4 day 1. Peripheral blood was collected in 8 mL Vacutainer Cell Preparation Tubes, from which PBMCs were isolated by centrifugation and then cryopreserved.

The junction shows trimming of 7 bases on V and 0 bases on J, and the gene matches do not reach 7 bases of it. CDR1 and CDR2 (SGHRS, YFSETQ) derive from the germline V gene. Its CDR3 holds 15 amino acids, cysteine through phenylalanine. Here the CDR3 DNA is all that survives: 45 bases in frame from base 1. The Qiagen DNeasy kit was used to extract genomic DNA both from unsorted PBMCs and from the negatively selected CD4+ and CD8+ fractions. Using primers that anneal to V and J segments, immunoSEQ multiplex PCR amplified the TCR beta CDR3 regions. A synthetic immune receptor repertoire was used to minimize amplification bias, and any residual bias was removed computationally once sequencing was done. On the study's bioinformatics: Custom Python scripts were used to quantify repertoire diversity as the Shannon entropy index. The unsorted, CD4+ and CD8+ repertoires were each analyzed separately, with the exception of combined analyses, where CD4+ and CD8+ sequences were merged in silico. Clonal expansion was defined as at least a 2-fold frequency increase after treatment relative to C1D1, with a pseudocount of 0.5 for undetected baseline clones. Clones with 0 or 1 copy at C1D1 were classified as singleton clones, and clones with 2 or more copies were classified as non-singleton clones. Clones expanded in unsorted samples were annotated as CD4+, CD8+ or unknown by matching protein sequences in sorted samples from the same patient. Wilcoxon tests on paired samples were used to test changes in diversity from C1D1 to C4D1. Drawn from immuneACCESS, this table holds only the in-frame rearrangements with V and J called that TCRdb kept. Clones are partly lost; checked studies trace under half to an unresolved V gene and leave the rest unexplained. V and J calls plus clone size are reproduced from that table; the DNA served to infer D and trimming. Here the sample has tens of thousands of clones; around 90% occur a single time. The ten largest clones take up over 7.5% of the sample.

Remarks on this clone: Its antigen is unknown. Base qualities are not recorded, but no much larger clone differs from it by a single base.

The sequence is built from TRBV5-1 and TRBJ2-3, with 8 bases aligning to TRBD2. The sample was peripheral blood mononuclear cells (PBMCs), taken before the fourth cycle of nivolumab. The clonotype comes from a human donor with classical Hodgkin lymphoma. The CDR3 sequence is CASGDTSGSTDTQYF. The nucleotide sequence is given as TGCGCCAGCGGAGATACTAGCGGCAGCACAGATACGCAGTATTTT. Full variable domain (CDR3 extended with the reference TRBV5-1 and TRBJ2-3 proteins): KAGVTQTPRYLIKTRGQQVTLSCSPISGHRSVSWYQQTPGQGLQFLFEYFSETQRNKGNFPGRFSGRQFSNSRSEMNVSTLELGDSALYLCASGDTSGSTDTQYFGPGTRLTVL.